This passage covers 10 T cell receptor beta chains from one sample sequenced in a study of early T cells in non-severe SARS-CoV-2 infection. Using its own MiXCR run on the 5' RACE reads, TCRdb lists one record per CDR3 protein. The sample shows some 31,000 distinct CDR3 sequences, roughly 5.7% of them seen only once. Material: whole blood. These receptors were collected from an adult who was a healthcare worker with PCR-confirmed SARS-CoV-2 infection or an uninfected control (not recorded which).

At least ten counts were recorded for this clonotype. The rearrangement joins TRBV29-1 to TRBJ2-5, with D perhaps TRBD2 (6 bases). Germline V gene data show CDR1 as SQVTM and CDR2 as ANQGSEA. V dropped 1 base and J dropped 1 base, with 10 bases sitting between them. CDR3 size: 14 residues. As DNA, the CDR3 is TGCAGCGTTGAAGGGACTATAATCCAAGAGACCCAGTACTTC. Protein sequence: CSVEGTIIQETQYF.

This clonotype came up many times. This chain connects TRBV11-3 to TRBJ2-1; D is uncertain. This CDR3 has 12 amino acids. Trimming took off 6 bases at V and 8 bases at J, with 11 bases between the two ends. Germline V gene lookup returns CDR1 SGHNT and CDR2 YENEEA. Here the CDR3 DNA reads TGTGCCAGCAGAGGCTTCAATGATGAGCAGTTCTTC. It translates to CASRGFNDEQFF. The full variable domain, its missing parts supplied by reference TRBV11-3 and TRBJ2-1, is EAGVVQSPRYKIIEKKQPVAFWCNPISGHNTLYWYLQNLGQGPELLIRYENEEAVDDSQLPKDRFSAERLKGVDSTLKIQPAELGDSAVYLCASRGFNDEQFFGPGTRLTVL.

This clonotype was counted only a few times. The chain is built from TRBV5-1 and TRBJ2-7; 13 bases match TRBD2. The CDR3 has 17 amino acids. Germline CDR1 and CDR2: SGHRS and YFSETQ. The junction had 14 bases not matched to a gene; V was cut back by 5 bases and J by 6 bases. CDR3 bases: TGCGCCAGCAGGTGGACTAGCGGGAGCCCCTCGCTTGGCGAGCAGTACTTC. Translation gives CASRWTSGSPSLGEQYF.

This clonotype is labeled medium-sized. V usage is TRBV6-5 and J usage is TRBJ1-5; TRBD1 might be the D (5 bases). In germline, CDR1 is MNHEY, CDR2 SVGAGI. The CDR3 spans 13 residues. Trimming took 2 bases from V and 7 from J, leaving 9 bases between them. CDR3 nucleotides: TGTGCCAGCAGTTACAGGGAGGGGCAGCCCCAGCATTTT. Translated: CASSYREGQPQHF.

This clonotype was seen ten or more times. The chain carries TRBV6-5 and TRBJ1-1; possibly TRBD1 for D (5 bases). V lost 6 bases and J 0 bases, leaving 11 bases between the germline ends. The germline V gene encodes CDR1 MNHEY and CDR2 SVGAGI. This CDR3 contains 14 residues. The CDR3 DNA follows: TGTGCCAGCAGCCGGGGGTCCATGAACACTGAAGCTTTCTTT. It specifies CASSRGSMNTEAFF.

This rearrangement joins TRBV29-1 to TRBJ1-2; D gene uncertain. The germline V gene encodes CDR1 SQVTM and CDR2 ANQGSEA. The V end was cut by 4 bases, the J end by 9 bases, with 18 bases between. This CDR3 region has 13 residues. CDR3 sequence: CSVAEDRSGRYTF. The CDR3 DNA reads TGCAGCGTTGCTGAGGACCGATCTGGGCGCTACACCTTC.

The rearrangement links TRBV29-1 to TRBJ1-2; 9 nucleotides match TRBD1. The CDR3 covers 11 residues. The germline V gene encodes CDR1 SQVTM and CDR2 ANQGSEA. The V and J ends lost 6 bases and 8 bases, in that order; junction bases with no gene match: 4. The CDR3 DNA reads as TGCAGCGTCGGGACAGGGTCCGGCTACACCTTC. Protein sequence: CSVGTGSGYTF.

In this sample, this clonotype turned up many times. This chain links TRBV15 with TRBJ2-7; 7 nucleotides align to TRBD1. Germline V gene data show CDR1 as LNHNV and CDR2 as YYDKDF (reference sequence). The CDR3 covers 15 residues. With V trimmed by 1 base and J by 1 base, 4 bases remained unmatched. The CDR3 loop reads CATSRVRDSSYEQYF. The CDR3 coding sequence is TGTGCCACCAGCAGAGTCCGGGACAGTTCCTACGAGCAGTACTTC.

This clonotype is judged medium-sized. V and J are TRBV27 and TRBJ2-7; possible D gene TRBD2, 6 bases. The CDR3 runs to 13 residues. Germline V gene lookup returns CDR1 MNHEY and CDR2 SMNVEV (reference sequence). V was cut by 3 bases and J by 9 bases, with 15 bases left in between. The CDR3 region is CASSLGEGGSQYF. The CDR3 DNA reads TGTGCCAGCAGTTTGGGTGAGGGAGGATCGCAGTACTTC.

This clonotype was counted at least ten times. V usage is TRBV6-2 or TRBV6-3 and J usage is TRBJ2-3, with D unclear. Germline CDR1 MNHEY, CDR2 SVGEGT. V lost 0 bases to trimming and J lost 0 bases, with 7 bases between them. The CDR3 totals 15 residues. CDR3 in amino acids: CASSYSDTSTDTQYF. DNA of the CDR3: TGTGCCAGCAGTTACTCTGATACTAGCACAGATACGCAGTATTTT.